This T cell receptor (beta chain) was sequenced for a study of blood T cell repertoires in COVID-19. Study context: COVID-19 samples collected from the United States, Italy and Spain covered acute and convalescent phases.

Germline assignment: CDR1 GTSNPN and CDR2 SVGIG (reference sequence). V shed 2 bases, J shed 5 bases, and the junction held 4 bases outside the gene matches. CDR3 length: 14 residues. As originally analysed: Nucleated cell number was recorded as an estimate derived from reference gene primer amplification. Produced via immunoSEQ multiplex PCR; TCRdb's table is partial and in-frame only. From that table come the V and J calls and clone size; the DNA was used to work out D and trimming. Of around 150,000 clones in the sample, almost 85% were seen once. This sequence was found in a woman over 75 with acute or convalescent COVID-19. The J gene is TRBJ1-5, the V gene TRBV30; TRBD1 matches 9 bases. Specimen: peripheral blood. CDR3 DNA sequence: TGTGCCTGGAGTCCTACAGGGGGCCATCAGCCCCAGCATTTT. It translates to CAWSPTGGHQPQHF.